The present TCR beta chain was sequenced within a study of human T cells and chemical hapten exposure. Study context: All patients underwent weekly scalp dosing with diphenylcyclopropenone for the full roughly 22-week study. 0.01% DPC was applied to the upper back in patch tests, which were read at 6 days. Affected patients, primarily female, had alopecia areata, totalis or universalis.

The sample's time point: pre-sensitization, week 0. Treatment given: therapeutic diphenylcyclopropenone sensitization with weekly scalp DPC. The germline CDR1 and CDR2 sequences are SGHRS and YFSETQ. This CDR3 has 14 residues. The V and J ends lost 4 bases and 9 bases, in that order; junction bases with no gene match: 8. Broader study findings: Clustering by CDR3 similarity yielded significantly more large clusters from expanded TCRs than controls.

TCRdb independently ran MiXCR on the RACE reads; one entry per CDR3 protein. The sample shows about 260,000 distinct CDR3 sequences, about 8.1% of them seen only once. This clonotype was counted a few times. Its antigen remains unknown. This TCR came from a woman aged 40 to 50 with alopecia areata. Some clones in this sample may be carry-over from other donors' samples. The chain has TRBV5-1 and TRBJ2-1; TRBD1 agrees at 9 bases. This material consisted of whole blood, taken in connection with sensitization to the hapten diphenylcyclopropenone (DPC). CDR3 in DNA: TGCGCCAGCAGCCCGGTGGAGGGACAGGGTGAGCAGTTCTTC. This encodes CASSPVEGQGEQFF.